Only a few counts were recorded for the clone carrying this T cell receptor beta chain. Time point given: after trial treatment. The treatment here: LDRT plus nivolumab, ipilimumab, low-dose cyclophosphamide and aspirin (RACIN trial). Low-dose radiotherapy and low-dose cyclophosphamide, together with aspirin, ipilimumab and nivolumab, were given to donors. TRAV- and TRBV-specific primers, spanning alpha and beta chains, primed first-strand cDNA. It was with a constant-region primer and a V-primer adapter that TCRs were amplified over roughly 19 PCR cycles. Via MiXCR, TCRdb re-called the reads, giving one row per CDR3 protein. There are tens of thousands of distinct CDR3 sequences in the sample; 20% to 25% occur only once, and around 13% lies in the top ten. The data derive from a study of low-dose radiotherapy and immunotherapy resistance in tumors. The germline gives CDR1 SGHTA, CDR2 FQGNSA. After removal of 0 bases from V and 1 base from J, the junction contained 8 bases not matched to a gene. CDR3 length equals 18 residues.

The sample was PBMCs, taken after low-dose radiotherapy plus immunotherapy. The chain joins TRBV7-2 to TRBJ2-3; 9 bases are a match to TRBD2. The origin of this receptor is a female donor with ovarian cancer. CDR3 amino acids: CASSLASGGGVGTDTQYF. Written as DNA, the CDR3 is TGTGCCAGCAGCTTAGCTAGCGGGGGAGGGGTTGGCACAGATACGCAGTATTTT.